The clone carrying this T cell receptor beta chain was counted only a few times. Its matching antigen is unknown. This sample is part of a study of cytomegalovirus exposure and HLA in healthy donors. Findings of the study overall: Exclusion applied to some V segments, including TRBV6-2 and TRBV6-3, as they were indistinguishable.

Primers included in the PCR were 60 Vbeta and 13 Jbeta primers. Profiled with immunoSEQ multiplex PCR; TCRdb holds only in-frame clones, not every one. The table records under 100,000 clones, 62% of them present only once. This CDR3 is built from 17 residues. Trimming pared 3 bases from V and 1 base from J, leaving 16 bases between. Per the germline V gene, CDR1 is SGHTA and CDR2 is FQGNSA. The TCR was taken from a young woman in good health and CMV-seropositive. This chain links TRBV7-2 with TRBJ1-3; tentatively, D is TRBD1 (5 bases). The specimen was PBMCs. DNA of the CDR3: TGTGCCAGCAGCTTCATTGTACAGGTCTTTTCTGGAAACACCATATATTTT. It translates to CASSFIVQVFSGNTIYF.